This is a list of T cell receptor beta chains from one sample in a study of blood T cell repertoires in COVID-19. Libraries were prepared by immunoSEQ multiplex PCR; TCRdb keeps only in-frame clonotypes and omits some of them. This sample yields some 220,000 clones, of which 84% are seen a single time; about 10% belongs to the top ten. The material sequenced was peripheral blood. Receptor source: a man between 50 and 59 years old with active or convalescent COVID-19. Each CDR3 is given with its conserved first and last residue. A D gene is named only where the DNA matches it firmly. The size field is filled for only some rows; it gives once, few, many or a size class.

J gene: TRBJ2-6; clone size: few; V gene: TRBV28; CDR3 length: 12; D gene: -; CDR3 DNA: TGTGCCACCCACCGGGGGGCCAACGTCCTGACTTTC; CDR3 protein: CATHRGANVLTF
J gene: TRBJ1-5; clone size: -; V gene: TRBV28; CDR3 length: 12; D gene: -; CDR3 DNA: TGTGCCAGCTCTATTAGAGGGCAGAGGAAGCATTTT; CDR3 protein: CASSIRGQRKHF
J gene: TRBJ1-1; clone size: -; V gene: TRBV5-1; CDR3 length: 13; D gene: -; CDR3 DNA: TGCGCCAGCAGCCCGGGACAAAACACTGAAGCTTTCTTT; CDR3 protein: CASSPGQNTEAFF
J gene: TRBJ2-1; clone size: few; V gene: TRBV9; CDR3 length: 12; D gene: TRBD2; CDR3 DNA: TGTGCCAGCAGCGTTGGCGGGGGGGAGCAGTTCTTC; CDR3 protein: CASSVGGGEQFF
J gene: TRBJ2-7; clone size: -; V gene: TRBV7-9; CDR3 length: 14; D gene: -; CDR3 DNA: TGTGCCAGCAGCTTATTTGGGTCAGGGTACGAGCAGTACTTC; CDR3 protein: CASSLFGSGYEQYF
J gene: TRBJ2-3; clone size: once; V gene: TRBV28; CDR3 length: 16; D gene: TRBD1; CDR3 DNA: TGTGCCAGCAGTCCCGACAGGGGGCTAGTCACAGATACGCAGTATTTT; CDR3 protein: CASSPDRGLVTDTQYF
J gene: TRBJ2-7; clone size: -; V gene: TRBV28; CDR3 length: 16; D gene: TRBD2; CDR3 DNA: TGTGCCAGCAGTTTAGCCCGCGGGGGGAGAAGGTACGAGCAGTACTTC; CDR3 protein: CASSLARGGRRYEQYF
J gene: TRBJ2-1; clone size: -; V gene: TRBV19; CDR3 length: 13; D gene: -; CDR3 DNA: TGTGCCACCTCAGGGGCTATCTACAATGAGCAGTTCTTC; CDR3 protein: CATSGAIYNEQFF
J gene: TRBJ2-1; clone size: -; V gene: TRBV3-1/TRBV3-2; CDR3 length: 15; D gene: TRBD2; CDR3 DNA: TGTGCCAGCAGCCAAGTGGGGATTCGCGGGGGAAAGCAGTTCTTC; CDR3 protein: CASSQVGIRGGKQFF
J gene: TRBJ2-1; clone size: -; V gene: TRBV5-1; CDR3 length: 16; D gene: TRBD2; CDR3 DNA: TGCGCCAGCAGCTTGATGACGGGAGGCTCCTACAATGAGCAGTTCTTC; CDR3 protein: CASSLMTGGSYNEQFF
J gene: TRBJ1-1; clone size: -; V gene: TRBV12-3/TRBV12-4; CDR3 length: 11; D gene: -; CDR3 DNA: TGTGCCAGCAGTCCCTCTACGGGAGCTTTCTTT; CDR3 protein: CASSPSTGAFF
J gene: TRBJ1-2; clone size: -; V gene: TRBV7-2; CDR3 length: 13; D gene: TRBD1; CDR3 DNA: TGTGCCAGCAGCGCCGACAGGGAGTATGGCTACACCTTC; CDR3 protein: CASSADREYGYTF
J gene: TRBJ1-1; clone size: -; V gene: TRBV27; CDR3 length: 15; D gene: TRBD1; CDR3 DNA: TGTGCCAGCACCTACTTGAGGGGGCGCGGGATTGAAGCTTTCTTT; CDR3 protein: CASTYLRGRGIEAFF
J gene: TRBJ2-3; clone size: -; V gene: TRBV6-6; CDR3 length: 15; D gene: TRBD2; CDR3 DNA: TGTGCCAGCAGTACCCCGCTAGCGGGAGAAGATACGCAGTATTTT; CDR3 protein: CASSTPLAGEDTQYF
J gene: TRBJ1-2; clone size: -; V gene: TRBV2; CDR3 length: 13; D gene: -; CDR3 DNA: TGTGCCAGCAGTGAAATCTCGAACTATGGCTACACCTTC; CDR3 protein: CASSEISNYGYTF
J gene: TRBJ2-3; clone size: once; V gene: TRBV27; CDR3 length: 13; D gene: -; CDR3 DNA: TGTGCCAGCAGCTTAACTTACACAGATACGCAGTATTTT; CDR3 protein: CASSLTYTDTQYF
J gene: TRBJ2-1; clone size: -; V gene: TRBV6-2/TRBV6-3; CDR3 length: 12; D gene: -; CDR3 DNA: TGTGCCAGCAGTTACCAGATGGATGAGCAGTTCTTC; CDR3 protein: CASSYQMDEQFF
J gene: TRBJ2-3; clone size: few; V gene: TRBV20-1; CDR3 length: 16; D gene: TRBD2; CDR3 DNA: TGCAGTGCTAGTGGGACTAGCGGGGGAAGCACAGATACGCAGTATTTT; CDR3 protein: CSASGTSGGSTDTQYF
J gene: TRBJ1-5; clone size: -; V gene: TRBV4-2; CDR3 length: 14; D gene: -; CDR3 DNA: TGTGCCAGCAGCCCAAGGACAGACAATCAGCCCCAGCATTTT; CDR3 protein: CASSPRTDNQPQHF
J gene: TRBJ2-7; clone size: -; V gene: TRBV2; CDR3 length: 15; D gene: TRBD2; CDR3 DNA: TGTGCCAGCAGTGAAGTTAGCGGGAGTCGAGACGAGCAGTACTTC; CDR3 protein: CASSEVSGSRDEQYF
J gene: TRBJ2-1; clone size: -; V gene: TRBV28; CDR3 length: 14; D gene: TRBD2; CDR3 DNA: TGTGCCAGCAGTTTTCTAGCGGGAGGCAATGAGCAGTTCTTC; CDR3 protein: CASSFLAGGNEQFF
J gene: TRBJ2-5; clone size: once; V gene: TRBV6-2/TRBV6-3; CDR3 length: 11; D gene: -; CDR3 DNA: TGTGCCAGCAGTAATCCGGAGACCCAGTACTTC; CDR3 protein: CASSNPETQYF
J gene: TRBJ1-2; clone size: -; V gene: TRBV7-3; CDR3 length: 15; D gene: -; CDR3 DNA: TGTGCCAGCAGCTTAAGTGGCCGGGAGGGGAGCGGCTACACCTTC; CDR3 protein: CASSLSGREGSGYTF
J gene: TRBJ2-1; clone size: once; V gene: TRBV28; CDR3 length: 18; D gene: TRBD1; CDR3 DNA: TGTGCCAGCAGTTCTCGATACACACAGGGGGCTACCTACAATGAGCAGTTCTTC; CDR3 protein: CASSSRYTQGATYNEQFF
J gene: TRBJ1-6; clone size: -; V gene: TRBV7-8; CDR3 length: 13; D gene: -; CDR3 DNA: TGTGCCAGCAGCGCTACAGGGATTTCACCCCTCCACTTT; CDR3 protein: CASSATGISPLHF
J gene: TRBJ1-2; clone size: -; V gene: TRBV2; CDR3 length: 15; D gene: TRBD1; CDR3 DNA: TGTGCCAGCACGACAGGGAGGCCTGCTGGCTATGGCTACACCTTC; CDR3 protein: CASTTGRPAGYGYTF
J gene: TRBJ1-5; clone size: -; V gene: TRBV6-1; CDR3 length: 15; D gene: -; CDR3 DNA: TGTGCCAGCAGTGAAGACCCCGGGGGTGGTCAGCCCCAGCATTTT; CDR3 protein: CASSEDPGGGQPQHF
J gene: TRBJ1-1; clone size: few; V gene: TRBV19; CDR3 length: 16; D gene: TRBD1; CDR3 DNA: TGTGCCAGTAGTACCCTAAGACAGGGGGAGAACACTGAAGCTTTCTTT; CDR3 protein: CASSTLRQGENTEAFF
J gene: TRBJ1-2; clone size: few; V gene: TRBV3-1/TRBV3-2; CDR3 length: 13; D gene: -; CDR3 DNA: TGTGCCAGCAGCCAAGAAGGGGCCCTAGGCTACACCTTC; CDR3 protein: CASSQEGALGYTF
J gene: TRBJ1-1; clone size: -; V gene: TRBV4-2; CDR3 length: 16; D gene: -; CDR3 DNA: TGTGCCAGCAGCCAAGTTAGGGGTCCCATGAACACTGAAGCTTTCTTT; CDR3 protein: CASSQVRGPMNTEAFF
J gene: TRBJ1-3; clone size: -; V gene: TRBV6-1; CDR3 length: 14; D gene: -; CDR3 DNA: TGTGCCAGCAGTGAAGGCAGCTCTGGAAACACCATATATTTT; CDR3 protein: CASSEGSSGNTIYF
J gene: TRBJ1-5; clone size: -; V gene: TRBV3-1/TRBV3-2; CDR3 length: 14; D gene: -; CDR3 DNA: TGTGCCAGCAGCCAGGCAGTTGGCAATCAGCCCCAGCATTTT; CDR3 protein: CASSQAVGNQPQHF
J gene: TRBJ2-3; clone size: -; V gene: TRBV5-1; CDR3 length: 15; D gene: -; CDR3 DNA: TGCGCCAGCAGCTTAGGGGGAATGAGCACAGATACGCAGTATTTT; CDR3 protein: CASSLGGMSTDTQYF
J gene: TRBJ2-2; clone size: -; V gene: TRBV5-6; CDR3 length: 16; D gene: TRBD1; CDR3 DNA: TGTGCCAGCAGCTTGCCGCGGGCAGGGGGAACCGGGGAGCTGTTTTTT; CDR3 protein: CASSLPRAGGTGELFF
J gene: TRBJ2-1; clone size: -; V gene: TRBV5-8; CDR3 length: 16; D gene: TRBD2; CDR3 DNA: TGTGCCAGCAGCCACCTCGGCGGGGGAACCTACAATGAGCAGTTCTTC; CDR3 protein: CASSHLGGGTYNEQFF
J gene: TRBJ1-5; clone size: -; V gene: TRBV28; CDR3 length: 17; D gene: -; CDR3 DNA: TGTGCCAGCAGTTTAGGGTCCAGGGCTTCCAGCAATCAGCCCCAGCATTTT; CDR3 protein: CASSLGSRASSNQPQHF
J gene: TRBJ2-3; clone size: -; V gene: TRBV11-2; CDR3 length: 16; D gene: -; CDR3 DNA: TGTGCCAGCAGCTTAGTGGGTAATAGCGGCACAGATACGCAGTATTTT; CDR3 protein: CASSLVGNSGTDTQYF
J gene: TRBJ2-1; clone size: -; V gene: TRBV28; CDR3 length: 16; D gene: TRBD2; CDR3 DNA: TGCGCCTGGGGGGCTAGCGGGAGGCGCTCCTACAATGAGCAGTTCTTC; CDR3 protein: CAWGASGRRSYNEQFF
J gene: TRBJ1-4; clone size: -; V gene: TRBV28; CDR3 length: 15; D gene: TRBD1; CDR3 DNA: TGTGCCAGCAGTTGGGGGACAGGAGATAATGAAAAACTGTTTTTT; CDR3 protein: CASSWGTGDNEKLFF